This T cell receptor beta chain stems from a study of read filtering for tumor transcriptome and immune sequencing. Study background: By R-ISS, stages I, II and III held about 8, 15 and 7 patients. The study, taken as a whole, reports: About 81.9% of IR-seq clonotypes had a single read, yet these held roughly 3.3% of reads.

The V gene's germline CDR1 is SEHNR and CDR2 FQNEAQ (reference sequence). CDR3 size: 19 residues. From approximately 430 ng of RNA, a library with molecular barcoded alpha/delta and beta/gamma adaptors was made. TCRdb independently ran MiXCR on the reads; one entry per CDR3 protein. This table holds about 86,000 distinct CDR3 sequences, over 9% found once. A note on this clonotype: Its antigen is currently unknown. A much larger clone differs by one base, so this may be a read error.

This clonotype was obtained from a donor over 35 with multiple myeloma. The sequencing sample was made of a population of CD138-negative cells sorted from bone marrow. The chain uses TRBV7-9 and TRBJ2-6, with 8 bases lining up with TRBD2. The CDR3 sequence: CASSLIPLAGRSGANVLAF. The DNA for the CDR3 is TGTGCCAGCAGCTTAATCCCCCTAGCGGGTCGCTCTGGGGCCAACGTCCTGGCTTTC.